Below, one T cell receptor (beta chain) is given with its context. Its specificity is not known. This table comes from immunoSEQ multiplex PCR, and its TCRdb copy is limited to in-frame clones, with some not included. The table lists 90,000 to 95,000 clones, around nine tenths of them singletons. CDR1 MGHDK and CDR2 SYGVNS come from the germline V gene. V was shortened by 3 bases and J by 3 bases, with 11 bases between the two germline ends. The CDR3 length is 15 residues. The data are from a study of graft-versus-host responses after intestinal transplantation. Study details: Anti-thymocyte globulin served as induction for all recipients, who then took tacrolimus and steroids for three to four years. General observations from the study: The study found high graft-versus-host to host-versus-graft clonal ratios in allografts of patients with graft-donor T cell macrochimerism.

The V call is TRBV25-1, the J call TRBJ1-4; D ambiguous. The clonotype originates from a human donor who received an intestinal transplant. Here the sequenced sample was unstimulated CD8+ T cells sorted from spleen or lymph node cells, taken before intestinal transplant. The DNA of the CDR3 is TGTGCCAGCAGTGACGGGGTTGAGTCTAATGAAAAACTGTTTTTT. As protein: CASSDGVESNEKLFF. Variable domain in full (rest from reference TRBV25-1 and TRBJ1-4): EADIYQTPRYLVIGTGKKITLECSQTMGHDKMYWYQQDPGMELHLIHYSYGVNSTEKGDLSSESTVSRIRTEHFPLTLESARPSHTSQYLCASSDGVESNEKLFFGSGTQLSVL.